The entry below describes one TCR beta chain. V lost 5 bases to trimming and J lost 2 bases, with 13 bases between them. This CDR3 has 15 amino acids. Germline CDR1 LNHNV, CDR2 YYDKDF (reference sequence). PCR primers comprised 60 Vbeta and 13 Jbeta primers. Measured with immunoSEQ multiplex PCR; TCRdb has only the in-frame clones, and not every one. The data hold around 150,000 clones, with about 80% observed a single time. The sample comes from a study of cytomegalovirus exposure and HLA in healthy donors. Sequences were obtained from PBMCs. The TCR comes from a man aged 40-49 years in good health and CMV-seronegative. The chain uses TRBV15 and TRBJ1-3; no firm D call. The CDR3 sequence: CATSPGIAAGNTIYF. The DNA of the CDR3 is TGTGCCACCAGCCCGGGGATCGCGGCTGGAAACACCATATATTTT. Full variable domain (rest looked up from reference TRBV15 and TRBJ1-3): DAMVIQNPRYQVTQFGKPVTLSCSQTLNHNVMYWYQQKSSQAPKLLFHYYDKDFNNEADTPDNFQSRRPNTSFCFLDIRSPGLGDTAMYLCATSPGIAAGNTIYFGEGSWLTVV.